These 18 T cell receptor beta chains came from one sample sequenced in a study of T cells in Graves' hyperthyroidism and ophthalmopathy. Template material for amplifying TCR beta CDR3 regions consisted of RNA transcripts. When the TCR CDR3 underwent first-round RT-PCR, the HTBI primer set was used. TCRdb reanalysed the multiplex PCR reads using MiXCR and keeps one entry per CDR3 protein. The sample holds 690,000 or so distinct CDR3 sequences, approximately 19% seen once. Sequencing input: blood. These receptors came from a woman between 50 and 59 years old with Graves' hyperthyroidism that later progressed to Graves' ophthalmopathy.

This clonotype was detected many times. The chain links TRBV5-1 to TRBJ2-2; possibly TRBD1 for D (6 bases). The CDR3 contains 13 residues. Germline CDR1 reads SGHRS; CDR2 reads YFSETQ. The V and J ends lost 5 bases and 3 bases respectively, with 8 bases between them. The CDR3 is CASSYRDTGELFF. In DNA form, the CDR3 reads TGCGCCAGCAGTTACAGGGACACCGGGGAGCTGTTTTTT. Looking up the rest from reference TRBV5-1 and TRBJ2-2 gives the full variable domain: KAGVTQTPRYLIKTRGQQVTLSCSPISGHRSVSWYQQTPGQGLQFLFEYFSETQRNKGNFPGRFSGRQFSNSRSEMNVSTLELGDSALYLCASSYRDTGELFFGEGSRLTVL.

This clonotype was observed many times. V gene TRBV6-1 combines with J gene TRBJ1-1; D gene ambiguous. Germline V CDR1 and CDR2: MNHNS, SASEGT. This CDR3 spans 15 amino acids. V lost 3 bases, J lost 0 bases, and 11 bases lay in between. CDR3 in DNA: TGTGCCAGCAGTGATAGAGGGCACATGAACACTGAAGCTTTCTTT. This gives the protein CASSDRGHMNTEAFF.

This clonotype came up many times. The chain employs TRBV10-2 and TRBJ2-5; perhaps TRBD1 as D (5 bases). The CDR3 runs to 15 residues. Per the germline V gene, CDR1 is WSHSY and CDR2 is SAAADI. Trimming stripped 4 bases from V and 5 bases from J, with 17 bases between. The CDR3 sequence: CASSGAGSYGETQYF. CDR3 coding DNA: TGCGCCAGCAGTGGGGCAGGGTCGTATGGGGAGACCCAGTACTTC.

This clonotype appeared a few times. The CDR3 DNA follows: TGTGCCACCAGCAGAGAGGACAGGGATCGGCAGCCCCAGCATTTT. This codes for CATSREDRDRQPQHF. The chain combines TRBV15 with TRBJ1-5; 8 nucleotides match TRBD1. The CDR3 extends over 15 amino acids. V was clipped by 0 bases and J by 7 bases; unmatched bases: 5. Germline loops: CDR1 LNHNV, CDR2 YYDKDF (reference sequence).

V and J are TRBV3-1 and TRBJ1-6; no reliable D call. Germline V CDR1 and CDR2: LGHDT, YNNKEL (reference sequence). The germline V and J ends were trimmed by 0 bases and 6 bases, with 9 bases remaining between them. This CDR3 is built from 15 residues. The CDR3 DNA is TGTGCCAGCAGCCAAGATCCGGGTTCTAATTCACCCCTCCACTTT. Translating it yields CASSQDPGSNSPLHF.

This clonotype showed up many times. The chain is built from TRBV29-1 and TRBJ1-1; D not resolved. This CDR3 is built from 11 residues. Germline loops: CDR1 SQVTM, CDR2 ANQGSEA. The germline V and J ends were trimmed by 4 bases and 1 base, with 4 bases remaining between them. CDR3 residues: CSVAANTEAFF. CDR3 nucleotides: TGCAGCGTTGCGGCGAACACTGAAGCTTTCTTT.

At least ten counts were recorded for this clonotype. Written as DNA, the CDR3 is TGTGCCTCCCAGGAGGGATCGTACGAGCAGTACTTC. Residues: CASQEGSYEQYF. J is TRBJ2-7 and V is TRBV18, with a possible D match to TRBD2 (6 bases). Germline CDR1 is KGHSH and CDR2 is LQKENI. This CDR3 has 12 residues. V was cut by 11 bases and J by 4 bases, with 15 bases left in between.

There are many counts of this clonotype. The chain carries TRBV30 and TRBJ1-3; D is undetermined. The germline gives CDR1 GTSNPN, CDR2 SVGIG (reference sequence). The germline V and J ends were trimmed by 3 bases and 3 bases, with 18 bases remaining between them. The length of the CDR3 is 16 residues. This chain's CDR3 is CAWRDGRIIFGNTIYF. As DNA, the CDR3 is TGTGCCTGGAGAGACGGACGGATCATATTTGGAAACACCATATATTTT.

This clonotype was detected ten times or more. This rearrangement joins TRBV20-1 to TRBJ2-1, with 13 bases lining up with TRBD2. The junction had 11 bases not matched to a gene; V was cut back by 3 bases and J by 0 bases. This CDR3 comprises 19 residues. Germline-derived CDR1 and CDR2 are DFQATT and SNEGSKA (reference sequence). The CDR3, as DNA: TGCAGTGCTAGGGTCGGACTAGCGGGGGTCTTCCTCTCCTACAATGAGCAGTTCTTC. Protein sequence: CSARVGLAGVFLSYNEQFF.

This rearrangement joins TRBV15 to TRBJ1-4, with D unclear. V was clipped by 0 bases and J by 0 bases, with 11 bases between them. CDR1 is LNHNV and CDR2 is YYDKDF in the germline V gene (reference sequence). The CDR3 spans 17 residues. In DNA, the CDR3 is TGTGCCACCAGCAGAGATCAGCCCACAGCAACTAATGAAAAACTGTTTTTT. Its translation is CATSRDQPTATNEKLFF.

As to this clonotype: This CDR3 fails to terminate in the conserved phenylalanine or tryptophan, so it likely reflects a read error. The chain combines TRBV2 with TRBJ2-7; D may be TRBD1 (6 bases). Looked up from germline, CDR1 is SNHLY and CDR2 is FYNNEI. This CDR3 is built from 15 residues. Trimming left V 0 bases short and J 1 base short, with 10 bases between. The CDR3 DNA follows: TGTGCCAGCAGTGAAGCGCTTACAGGGTCCTACGAGCAGTACTCC. It encodes CASSEALTGSYEQYS.

The chain couples TRBV15 to TRBJ1-4; the D gene is possibly TRBD1 (5 bases). This CDR3 comprises 17 residues. Germline CDR1 reads LNHNV; CDR2 reads YYDKDF (reference sequence). V was trimmed by 0 bases and J by 0 bases, leaving 11 bases between them. CDR3 sequence: CATSRELTRATNEKLFF. The CDR3 nucleotides read TGTGCCACCAGCAGAGAACTCACCAGGGCAACTAATGAAAAACTGTTTTTT.

This clonotype was seen only a few times. The chain links TRBV29-1 to TRBJ1-1; D is possibly TRBD1 (5 bases). Germline-derived CDR1 and CDR2 are SQVTM and ANQGSEA. The CDR3 loop spans 12 amino acids. V was shortened by 3 bases and J by 6 bases, with 11 bases between the two germline ends. In nucleotides, the CDR3 is TGCAGCGTTGACTATCAACAGGCTGAAGCTTTCTTT. It translates to CSVDYQQAEAFF.

This clonotype came up many times. The genes are TRBV10-3 and TRBJ1-4; D call uncertain. V gave up 11 bases and J gave up 5 bases, with 12 bases separating them. Germline lookup yields CDR1 ENHRY and CDR2 SYGVKD. The CDR3 runs 12 residues. CDR3 sequence reads: CAASGLNEKLFF. The CDR3 DNA reads as TGTGCCGCCTCGGGCCTCAATGAAAAACTGTTTTTT.

The sample holds many counts of this clonotype. The gene calls are TRBV18 and TRBJ1-5; 10 bases are a match to TRBD1. The CDR3 has 17 residues. CDR1 KGHSH and CDR2 LQKENI come from the germline V gene. With V trimmed by 6 bases and J by 4 bases, 12 bases remained unmatched. DNA of the CDR3: TGTGCCAGCTCGTCCGCCGGGACAGGGGAAAAAAATCAGCCCCAGCATTTT. Translation: CASSSAGTGEKNQPQHF.

A few counts support this clonotype. The chain uses TRBV4-2 and TRBJ2-2; 9 nucleotides match TRBD1. With V trimmed by 5 bases and J by 0 bases, 4 bases remained unmatched. CDR3 length equals 16 residues. Germline V lookup: CDR1 LGHNA, CDR2 YNFKEQ. CDR3 bases: TGTGCCAGCAGCTGGAGGGACAGGGCGAACACCGGGGAGCTGTTTTTT. Translating it yields CASSWRDRANTGELFF.

This clonotype was observed at least ten times. The CDR3 sequence is CASSYLVGNEQFF. The DNA for the CDR3 is TGTGCCAGCAGCTACCTAGTGGGCAATGAGCAGTTCTTC. The chain is built from TRBV11-2 and TRBJ2-1; no clear D gene. V lost 4 bases, J lost 6 bases, and 10 bases lay in between. CDR3 length equals 13 residues. Germline assignment: CDR1 SGHAT and CDR2 FQNNGV.

This clonotype was found many times. J is TRBJ1-5 and V is TRBV6-1; D may be TRBD1 (5 bases). Looked up from germline, CDR1 is MNHNS and CDR2 is SASEGT. The CDR3 has 14 amino acids. With 2 bases removed from V and 6 bases from J, the gap between germline ends came to 11 bases. DNA of the CDR3: TGTGCCAGCAGTGAAATGGGGGGTTTTCAGCCCCAGCATTTT. Amino acids: CASSEMGGFQPQHF.